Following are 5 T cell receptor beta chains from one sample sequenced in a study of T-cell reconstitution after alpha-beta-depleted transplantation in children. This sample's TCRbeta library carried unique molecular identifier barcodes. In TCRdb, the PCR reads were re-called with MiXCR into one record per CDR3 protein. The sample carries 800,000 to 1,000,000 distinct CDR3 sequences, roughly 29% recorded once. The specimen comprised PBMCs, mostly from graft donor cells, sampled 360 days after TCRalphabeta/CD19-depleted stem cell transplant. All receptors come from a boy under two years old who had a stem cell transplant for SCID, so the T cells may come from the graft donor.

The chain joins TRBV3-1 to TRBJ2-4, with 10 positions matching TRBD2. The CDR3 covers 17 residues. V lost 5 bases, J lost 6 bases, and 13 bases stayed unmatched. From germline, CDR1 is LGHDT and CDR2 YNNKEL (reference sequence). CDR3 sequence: CASSFGTAGGPGNIQYF. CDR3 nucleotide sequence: TGTGCCAGCAGCTTCGGCACAGCGGGGGGGCCGGGAAACATTCAGTACTTC.

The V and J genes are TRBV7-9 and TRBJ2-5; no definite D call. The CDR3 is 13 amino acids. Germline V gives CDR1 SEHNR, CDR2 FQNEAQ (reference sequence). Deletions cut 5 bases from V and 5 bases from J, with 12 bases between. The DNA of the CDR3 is TGTGCCAGCAGCCCATCTCTCGTGGAGACCCAGTACTTC. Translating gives CASSPSLVETQYF.

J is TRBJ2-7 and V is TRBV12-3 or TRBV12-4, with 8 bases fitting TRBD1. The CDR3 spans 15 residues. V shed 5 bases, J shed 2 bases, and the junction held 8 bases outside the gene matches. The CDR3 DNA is TGTGCCAGCAGTCTACGGACAGGGCACCCCTACGAGCAGTACTTC. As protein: CASSLRTGHPYEQYF.

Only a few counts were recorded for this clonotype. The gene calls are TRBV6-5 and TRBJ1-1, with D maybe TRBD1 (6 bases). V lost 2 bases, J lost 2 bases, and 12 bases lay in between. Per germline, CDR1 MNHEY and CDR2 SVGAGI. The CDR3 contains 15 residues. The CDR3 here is CASSYGGADNTEAFF. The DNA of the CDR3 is TGTGCCAGCAGTTACGGGGGGGCCGATAACACTGAAGCTTTCTTT.

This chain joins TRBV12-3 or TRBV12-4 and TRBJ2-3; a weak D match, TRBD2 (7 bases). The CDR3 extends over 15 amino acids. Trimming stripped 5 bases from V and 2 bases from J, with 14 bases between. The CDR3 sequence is CASSGRGTPTDTQYF. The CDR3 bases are TGTGCCAGCAGTGGGAGGGGGACTCCCACAGATACGCAGTATTTT.